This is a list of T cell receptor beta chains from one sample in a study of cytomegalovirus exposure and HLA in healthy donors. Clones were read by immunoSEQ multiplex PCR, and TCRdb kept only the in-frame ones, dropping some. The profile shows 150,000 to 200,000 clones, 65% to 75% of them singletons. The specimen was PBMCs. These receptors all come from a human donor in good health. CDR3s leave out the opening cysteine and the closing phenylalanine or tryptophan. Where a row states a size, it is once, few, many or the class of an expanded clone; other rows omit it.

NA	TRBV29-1	SVQRQIRSQGIDTDTQY
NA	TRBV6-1	ASSRLTMNTEAF
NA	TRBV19	ASSIDPDSEAF
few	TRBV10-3	AISAPPQDRVSYEQY
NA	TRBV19	ASSITEPRGTQY
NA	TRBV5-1	ASSLAISGVGTGELF
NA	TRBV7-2	ASSPEGGPYNEQF
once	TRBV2	ASIPSGQQETQY
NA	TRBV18	ASSPDRDEQY
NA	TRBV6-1	ASTVFQGGNTEAF
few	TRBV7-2	ASSLVGGEETQY
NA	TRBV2	ASSEPYNQPQH
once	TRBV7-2	ASSDRTGASYEQY
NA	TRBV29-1	SVWDNSYEQY